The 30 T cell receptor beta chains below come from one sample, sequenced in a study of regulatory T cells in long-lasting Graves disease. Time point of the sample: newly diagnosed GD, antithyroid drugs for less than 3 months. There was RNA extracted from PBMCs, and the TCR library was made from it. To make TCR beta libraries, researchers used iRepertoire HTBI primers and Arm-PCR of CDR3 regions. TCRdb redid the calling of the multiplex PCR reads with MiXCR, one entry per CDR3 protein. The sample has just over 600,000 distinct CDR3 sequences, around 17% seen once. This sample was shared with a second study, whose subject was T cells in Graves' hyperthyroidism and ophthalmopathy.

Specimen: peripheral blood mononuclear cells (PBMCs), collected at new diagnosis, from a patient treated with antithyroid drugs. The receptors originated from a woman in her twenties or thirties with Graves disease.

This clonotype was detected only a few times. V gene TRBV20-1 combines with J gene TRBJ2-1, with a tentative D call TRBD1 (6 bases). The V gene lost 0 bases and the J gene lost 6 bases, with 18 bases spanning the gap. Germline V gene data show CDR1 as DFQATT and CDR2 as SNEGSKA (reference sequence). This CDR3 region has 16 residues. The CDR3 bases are TGCAGTGCTAGAGATAATGTGGCAGGGGTGGGCAATGAGCAGTTCTTC. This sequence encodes CSARDNVAGVGNEQFF.

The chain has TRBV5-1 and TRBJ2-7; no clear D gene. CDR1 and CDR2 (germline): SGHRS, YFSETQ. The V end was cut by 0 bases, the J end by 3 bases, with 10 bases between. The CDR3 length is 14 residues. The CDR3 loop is CASSLDGVNYEQYF. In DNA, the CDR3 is TGCGCCAGCAGCTTGGACGGAGTTAACTACGAGCAGTACTTC. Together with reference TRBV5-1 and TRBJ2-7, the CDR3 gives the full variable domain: KAGVTQTPRYLIKTRGQQVTLSCSPISGHRSVSWYQQTPGQGLQFLFEYFSETQRNKGNFPGRFSGRQFSNSRSEMNVSTLELGDSALYLCASSLDGVNYEQYFGPGTRLTVT.

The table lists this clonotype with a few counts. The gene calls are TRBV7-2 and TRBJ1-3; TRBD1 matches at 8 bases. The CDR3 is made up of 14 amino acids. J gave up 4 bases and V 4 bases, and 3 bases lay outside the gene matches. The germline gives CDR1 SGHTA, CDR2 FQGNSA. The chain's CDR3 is CASSSGQGGNTIYF. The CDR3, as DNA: TGTGCCAGCAGCTCCGGACAGGGAGGAAACACCATATATTTT.

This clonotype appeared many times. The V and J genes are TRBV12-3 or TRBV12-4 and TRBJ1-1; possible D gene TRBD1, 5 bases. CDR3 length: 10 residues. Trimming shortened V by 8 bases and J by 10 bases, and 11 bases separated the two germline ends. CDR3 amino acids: CASGDQGAFF. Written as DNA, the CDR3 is TGTGCCAGCGGGGACCAGGGAGCTTTCTTT.

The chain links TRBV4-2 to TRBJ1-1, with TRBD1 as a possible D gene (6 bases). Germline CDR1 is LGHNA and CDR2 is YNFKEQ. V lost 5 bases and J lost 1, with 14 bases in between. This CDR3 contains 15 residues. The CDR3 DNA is TGTGCCAGCAGCTTGGGGGCTTCCGGGAACACTGAAGCTTTCTTT. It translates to CASSLGASGNTEAFF.

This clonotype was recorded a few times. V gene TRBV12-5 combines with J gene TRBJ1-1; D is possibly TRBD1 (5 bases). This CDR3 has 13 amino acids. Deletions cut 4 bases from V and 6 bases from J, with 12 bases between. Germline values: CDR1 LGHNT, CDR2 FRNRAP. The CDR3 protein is CASGSAGFSEAFF. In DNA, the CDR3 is TGTGCTAGTGGTTCGGCAGGGTTCTCTGAAGCTTTCTTT.

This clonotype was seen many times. In DNA form, the CDR3 reads TGTGCCAGCAGTCCATTCCCTCGAGCGGGGGGGACCGGGGAGCTGTTTTTT. It yields the protein CASSPFPRAGGTGELFF. The rearrangement links TRBV28 to TRBJ2-2, with 10 bases matching TRBD2. CDR1 and CDR2 (germline): MDHEN, SYDVKM. The CDR3 loop spans 17 amino acids. Losses at the gene ends were 5 bases for V and 5 bases for J; bases not matched to a gene: 11.

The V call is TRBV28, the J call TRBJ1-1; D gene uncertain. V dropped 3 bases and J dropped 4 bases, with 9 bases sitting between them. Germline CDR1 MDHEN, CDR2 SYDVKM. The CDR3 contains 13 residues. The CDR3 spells CASSFLTATEAFF. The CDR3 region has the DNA TGTGCCAGCAGTTTTTTAACAGCCACTGAAGCTTTCTTT.

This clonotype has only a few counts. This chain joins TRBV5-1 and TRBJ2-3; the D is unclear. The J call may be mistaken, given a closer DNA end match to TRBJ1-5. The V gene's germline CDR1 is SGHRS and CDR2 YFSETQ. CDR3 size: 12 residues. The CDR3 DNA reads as TGCGCCAGCAGCGTATTAGACGATACGCAGCATTTT. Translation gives CASSVLDDTQHF.

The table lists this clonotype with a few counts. The CDR3 DNA sequence: TGTGCCAGCAGGTCCGCAGGGTTGGGAGCCGGGGAGCTGTTTTTT. This sequence encodes CASRSAGLGAGELFF. The chain combines TRBV25-1 with TRBJ2-2; D might be TRBD1 or TRBD2, each matching 5 bases. The CDR3 runs to 15 residues. Germline lookup yields CDR1 MGHDK and CDR2 SYGVNS. Trimming stripped 6 bases from V and 6 bases from J, with 17 bases between. Complete variable domain (other parts from reference TRBV25-1 and TRBJ2-2): EADIYQTPRYLVIGTGKKITLECSQTMGHDKMYWYQQDPGMELHLIHYSYGVNSTEKGDLSSESTVSRIRTEHFPLTLESARPSHTSQYLCASRSAGLGAGELFFGEGSRLTVL.

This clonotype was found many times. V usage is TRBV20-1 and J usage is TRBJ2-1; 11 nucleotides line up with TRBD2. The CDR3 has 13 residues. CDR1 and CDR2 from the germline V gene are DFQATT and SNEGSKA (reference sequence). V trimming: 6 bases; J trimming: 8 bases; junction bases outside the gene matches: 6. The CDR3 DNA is TGCAGTGCCCAGACTAGCGGGACGGATGAGCAGTTCTTC. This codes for CSAQTSGTDEQFF.

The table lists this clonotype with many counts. CDR3: CSARTPLGAYYGYTF. CDR3 DNA sequence: TGCAGTGCCCGAACCCCCTTAGGAGCCTACTATGGCTACACCTTC. This rearrangement joins TRBV20-1 to TRBJ1-2; D call uncertain. V was trimmed by 6 bases and J by 3 bases, leaving 20 bases between them. This CDR3 is 15 amino acids long. Germline V gives CDR1 DFQATT, CDR2 SNEGSKA (reference sequence).

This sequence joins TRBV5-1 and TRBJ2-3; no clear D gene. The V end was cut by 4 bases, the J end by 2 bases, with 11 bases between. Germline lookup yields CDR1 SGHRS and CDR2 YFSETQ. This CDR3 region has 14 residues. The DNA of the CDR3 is TGCGCCAGCAGCCCGCCGACCTACACAGATACGCAGTATTTT. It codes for CASSPPTYTDTQYF.

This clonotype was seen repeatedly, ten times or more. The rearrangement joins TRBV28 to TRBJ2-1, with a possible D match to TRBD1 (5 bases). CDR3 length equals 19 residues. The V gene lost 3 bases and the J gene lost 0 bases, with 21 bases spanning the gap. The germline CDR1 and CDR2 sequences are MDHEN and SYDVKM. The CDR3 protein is CASSFAREGHGISYNEQFF. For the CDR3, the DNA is TGTGCCAGCAGTTTTGCCAGGGAAGGGCATGGTATCTCCTACAATGAGCAGTTCTTC.

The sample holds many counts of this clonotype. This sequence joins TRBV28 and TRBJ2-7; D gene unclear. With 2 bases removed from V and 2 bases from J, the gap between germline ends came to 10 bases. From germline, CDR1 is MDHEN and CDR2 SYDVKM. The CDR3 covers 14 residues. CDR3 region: CASSLINRPYEQYF. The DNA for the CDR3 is TGTGCCAGCAGTTTAATCAACAGACCCTACGAGCAGTACTTC.

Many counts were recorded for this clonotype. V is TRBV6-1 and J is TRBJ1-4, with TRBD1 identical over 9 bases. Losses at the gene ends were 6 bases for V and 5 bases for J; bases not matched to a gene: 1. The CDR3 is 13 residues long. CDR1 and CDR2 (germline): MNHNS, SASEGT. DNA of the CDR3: TGTGCCAGCAGCGGGACAGGGAATGAAAAACTGTTTTTT. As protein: CASSGTGNEKLFF.

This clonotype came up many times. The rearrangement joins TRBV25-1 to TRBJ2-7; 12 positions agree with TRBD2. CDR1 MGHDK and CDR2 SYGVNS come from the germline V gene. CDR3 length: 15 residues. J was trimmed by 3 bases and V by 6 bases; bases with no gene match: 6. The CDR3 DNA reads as TGTGCCAGCAGCCCCGGACTAGCGGGATACTACGAGCAGTACTTC. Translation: CASSPGLAGYYEQYF.

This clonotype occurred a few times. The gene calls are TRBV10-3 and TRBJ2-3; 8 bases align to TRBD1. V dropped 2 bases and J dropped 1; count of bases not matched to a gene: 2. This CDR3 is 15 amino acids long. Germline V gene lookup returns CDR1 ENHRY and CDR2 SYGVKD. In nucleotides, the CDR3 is TGTGCCATCAGTGAGCCGGGACAGGGCACAGATACGCAGTATTTT. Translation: CAISEPGQGTDTQYF.

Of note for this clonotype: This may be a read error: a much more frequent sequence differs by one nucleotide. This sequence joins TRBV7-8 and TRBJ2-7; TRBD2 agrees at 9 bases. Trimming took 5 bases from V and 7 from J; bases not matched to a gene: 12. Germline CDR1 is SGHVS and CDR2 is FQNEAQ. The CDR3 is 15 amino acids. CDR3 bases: TGTGCCAGCAGCACCAGACTAGCGGTCTACAATGAGCAGTACTTC. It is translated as CASSTRLAVYNEQYF. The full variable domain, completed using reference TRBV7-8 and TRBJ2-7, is GAGVSQSPRYKVAKRGQDVALRCDPISGHVSLFWYQQALGQGPEFLTYFQNEAQLDKSGLPSDRFFAERPEGSVSTLKIQRTQQEDSAVYLCASSTRLAVYNEQYFGPGTRLTVT.

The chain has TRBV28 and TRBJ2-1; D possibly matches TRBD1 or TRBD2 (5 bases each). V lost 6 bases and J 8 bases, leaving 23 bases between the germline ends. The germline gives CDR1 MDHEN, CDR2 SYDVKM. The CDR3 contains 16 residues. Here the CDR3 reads CASSRTGTARAHEQFF. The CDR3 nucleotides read TGTGCCAGCAGCCGAACCGGGACCGCCAGGGCCCATGAGCAGTTCTTC.

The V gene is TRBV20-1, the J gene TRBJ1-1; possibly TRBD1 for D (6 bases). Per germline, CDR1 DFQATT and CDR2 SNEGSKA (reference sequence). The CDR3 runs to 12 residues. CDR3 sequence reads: CSQGREGTEAFF. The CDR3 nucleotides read TGCAGCCAGGGGAGGGAGGGCACTGAAGCTTTCTTT.

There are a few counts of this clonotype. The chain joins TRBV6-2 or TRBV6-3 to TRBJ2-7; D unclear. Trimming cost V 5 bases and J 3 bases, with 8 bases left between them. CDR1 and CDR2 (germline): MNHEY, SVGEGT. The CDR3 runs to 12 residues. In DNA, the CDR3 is TGTGCCAGCAGTCAGAATTTCTACGAGCAGTACTTC. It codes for CASSQNFYEQYF.

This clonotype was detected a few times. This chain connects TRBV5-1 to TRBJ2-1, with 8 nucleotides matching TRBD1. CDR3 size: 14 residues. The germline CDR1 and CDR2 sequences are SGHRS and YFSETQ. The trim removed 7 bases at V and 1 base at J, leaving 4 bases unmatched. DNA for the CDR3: TGCGCCAGCGGACAGGGAGATTCCTACAATGAGCAGTTCTTC. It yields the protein CASGQGDSYNEQFF.

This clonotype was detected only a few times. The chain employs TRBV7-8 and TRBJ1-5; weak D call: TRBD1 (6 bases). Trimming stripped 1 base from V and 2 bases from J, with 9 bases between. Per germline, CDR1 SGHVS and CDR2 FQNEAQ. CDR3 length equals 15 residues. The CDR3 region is CASSLVDSGNQPQHF. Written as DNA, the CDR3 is TGTGCCAGCAGCTTAGTGGACAGTGGCAATCAGCCCCAGCATTTT.

Here the CDR3 reads CASSLAGPQPQHF. The CDR3 coding sequence is TGTGCCAGCAGCTTAGCGGGTCCCCAGCCCCAGCATTTT. The V gene is TRBV7-9, the J gene TRBJ1-5; D is unclear. Germline V lookup: CDR1 SEHNR, CDR2 FQNEAQ (reference sequence). The length of the CDR3 is 13 residues. V lost 0 bases and J lost 7, with 7 bases in between.

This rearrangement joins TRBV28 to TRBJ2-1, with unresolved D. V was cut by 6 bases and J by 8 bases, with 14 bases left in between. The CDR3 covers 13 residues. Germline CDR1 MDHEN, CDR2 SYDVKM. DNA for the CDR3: TGTGCCAGCAGGACCCACAACGCGTATGAGCAGTTCTTC. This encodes CASRTHNAYEQFF.

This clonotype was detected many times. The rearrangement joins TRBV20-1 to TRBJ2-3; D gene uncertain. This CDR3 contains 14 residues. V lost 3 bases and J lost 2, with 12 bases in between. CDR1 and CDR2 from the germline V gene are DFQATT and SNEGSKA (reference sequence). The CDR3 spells CSASGILSTDTQYF. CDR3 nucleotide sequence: TGCAGTGCTAGCGGAATACTCTCCACAGATACGCAGTATTTT.

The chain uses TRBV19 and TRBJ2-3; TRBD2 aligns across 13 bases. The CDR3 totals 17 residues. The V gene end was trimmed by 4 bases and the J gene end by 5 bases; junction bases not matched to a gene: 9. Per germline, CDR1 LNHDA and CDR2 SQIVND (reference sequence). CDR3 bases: TGTGCCAGTAGTAGCCCTGGACTAGCGGGAGTTGGAGATACGCAGTATTTT. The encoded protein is CASSSPGLAGVGDTQYF.

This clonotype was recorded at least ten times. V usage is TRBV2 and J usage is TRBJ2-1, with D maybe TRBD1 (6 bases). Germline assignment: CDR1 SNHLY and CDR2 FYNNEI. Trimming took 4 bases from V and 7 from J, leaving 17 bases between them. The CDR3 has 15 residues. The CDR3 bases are TGTGCCAGCAGTGTGCAGGGGAATTGGGTAAATGAGCAGTTCTTC. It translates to CASSVQGNWVNEQFF. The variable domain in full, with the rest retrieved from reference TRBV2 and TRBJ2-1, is EPEVTQTPSHQVTQMGQEVILRCVPISNHLYFYWYRQILGQKVEFLVSFYNNEISEKSEIFDDQFSVERPDGSNFTLKIRSTKLEDSAMYFCASSVQGNWVNEQFFGPGTRLTVL.

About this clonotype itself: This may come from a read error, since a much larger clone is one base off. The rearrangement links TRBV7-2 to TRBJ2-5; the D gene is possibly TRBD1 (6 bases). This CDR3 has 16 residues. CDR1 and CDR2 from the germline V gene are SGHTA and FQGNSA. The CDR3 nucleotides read TGTGCCAGCAGCTTTAGCCGGGACAATGGGGTCCAGACCCAGTGCTTC. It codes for CASSFSRDNGVQTQCF.